The entry below describes one TCR beta chain. The CDR3 runs to 19 residues. Per germline, CDR1 SGHDT and CDR2 YYEEEE. V was clipped by 0 bases and J by 1 base; unmatched bases: 11. Using positive magnetic bead selection on an AutoMACS, CD4+ and CD8+ cells were isolated, after which their purity was checked by flow cytometry. Generated by immunoSEQ multiplex PCR, the TCRdb table keeps only in-frame clones and is missing some. The table includes a few thousand clones, 65% to 85% detected once. The data originate from a study of somatic mutations in cytotoxic T cells in rheumatoid arthritis. This rearrangement joins TRBV5-6 to TRBJ2-7; 12 bases match TRBD1. Sequencing was performed on CD8+ T cells sorted from blood. The clonotype was recovered from a man between 65 and 85 years old with rheumatoid arthritis. CDR3 DNA sequence: TGTGCCAGCAGCTTGGGGGGGGACAGGGGGCTTATCCTGTCCTACGAGCAGTACTTC. Translation gives CASSLGGDRGLILSYEQYF.